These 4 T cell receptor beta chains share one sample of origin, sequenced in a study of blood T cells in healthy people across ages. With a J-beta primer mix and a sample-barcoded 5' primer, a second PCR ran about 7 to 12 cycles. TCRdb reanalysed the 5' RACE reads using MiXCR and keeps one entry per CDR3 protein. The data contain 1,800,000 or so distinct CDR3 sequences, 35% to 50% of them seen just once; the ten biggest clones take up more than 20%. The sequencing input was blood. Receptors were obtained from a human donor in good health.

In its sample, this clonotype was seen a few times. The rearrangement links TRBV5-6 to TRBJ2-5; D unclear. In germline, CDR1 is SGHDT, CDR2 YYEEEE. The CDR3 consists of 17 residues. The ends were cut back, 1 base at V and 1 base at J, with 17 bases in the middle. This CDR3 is CASSLSLGRLGQETQYF. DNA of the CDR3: TGTGCCAGCAGCTTGTCTCTAGGCAGGTTAGGCCAAGAGACCCAGTACTTC.

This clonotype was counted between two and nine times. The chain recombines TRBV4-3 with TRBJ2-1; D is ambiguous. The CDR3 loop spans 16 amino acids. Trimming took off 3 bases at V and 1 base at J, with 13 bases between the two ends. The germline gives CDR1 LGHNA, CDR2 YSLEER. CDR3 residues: CASSQELTRSYNEQFF. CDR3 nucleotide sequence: TGCGCCAGCAGCCAGGAGTTAACCCGGTCCTACAATGAGCAGTTCTTC.

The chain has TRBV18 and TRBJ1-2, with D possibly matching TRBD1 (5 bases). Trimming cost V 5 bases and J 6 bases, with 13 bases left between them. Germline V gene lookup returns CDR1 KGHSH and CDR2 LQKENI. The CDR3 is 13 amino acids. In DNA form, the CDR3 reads TGTGCCAGCTCAAATCTGGGGCAGAATGGCTACACCTTC. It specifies CASSNLGQNGYTF.

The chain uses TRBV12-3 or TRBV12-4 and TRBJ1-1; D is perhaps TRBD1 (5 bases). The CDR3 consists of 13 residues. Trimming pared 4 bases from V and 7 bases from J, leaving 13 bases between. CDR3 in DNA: TGTGCCAGCAGTTCCCGGGGCTCCTATGAAGCTTTCTTT. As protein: CASSSRGSYEAFF.